This T cell receptor (beta chain) emerged from a study of blood T cell repertoires in COVID-19. In the study overall: Researchers got acute and convalescent COVID-19 samples from the United States, Italy and Spain.

In the original analysis: Estimation of nucleated cell counts was performed using reference gene primer amplification. Here immunoSEQ multiplex PCR was the method, and the copy in TCRdb shows in-frame clones only, minus some. That table furnishes V, J and clone size, whereas the DNA furnished D and trimming. The table shows approximately 360,000 clones, with around 90% occurring only once. V gave up 0 bases and J gave up 1 base, with 13 bases separating them. CDR1 and CDR2 (germline): MGHRA, YSYEKL. The CDR3 covers 17 residues. The V call is TRBV4-1, the J call TRBJ1-3, with a tentative D call TRBD1 (5 bases). The TCR originated in a man aged 40-50 years with acute or convalescent COVID-19. The material sequenced was peripheral blood. Written as DNA, the CDR3 is TGCGCCAGCAGCCAAGATCATACAGGCGTGTCTGGAAACACCATATATTTT. Protein sequence: CASSQDHTGVSGNTIYF.